This entry lists 22 T cell receptor beta chains sequenced from one sample in a study of blood T cell repertoires in COVID-19. The table came from immunoSEQ multiplex PCR; TCRdb's copy has only in-frame clones and leaves some out. The sample consists of more than 90,000 clones, roughly nine tenths of them appearing once. Sequenced: peripheral blood. The receptors derive from a man in his 70s who had recovered from COVID-19.

The gene calls are TRBV9 and TRBJ2-7, with 7 bases matching TRBD2. The CDR3 consists of 14 residues. Germline V CDR1 and CDR2: SGDLS, YYNGEE. The V and J ends lost 0 bases and 7 bases, in that order; junction bases with no gene match: 7. CDR3 in amino acids: CASSVGGGAGEQYF. The CDR3 bases are TGTGCCAGCAGCGTAGGGGGAGGGGCAGGGGAGCAGTACTTC.

The chain joins TRBV28 to TRBJ2-2; 8 bases match TRBD2. The V segment lost 8 bases and the J segment 1 base; nucleotides outside the gene matches: 3. The germline V gene encodes CDR1 MDHEN and CDR2 SYDVKM. The length of the CDR3 is 14 residues. The DNA of the CDR3 is TGTGCCAGCCTCACTAGCGGGAACACCGGGGAGCTGTTTTTT. It encodes CASLTSGNTGELFF.

CDR3 protein: CAISEARTGEVYGYTF. The CDR3 nucleotides are TGTGCCATCAGTGAGGCTAGGACAGGGGAGGTCTATGGCTACACCTTC. The chain has TRBV10-3 and TRBJ1-2; TRBD1 matches 9 bases. CDR3 length: 16 amino acids. In germline, CDR1 is ENHRY, CDR2 SYGVKD. With 2 bases clipped from V and 4 bases from J, the junction kept 8 bases outside the gene matches.

This clone was detected only a few times. The chain couples TRBV28 to TRBJ1-2; 8 bases are shared with TRBD1. The CDR3 loop spans 15 amino acids. The V and J ends lost 4 bases and 8 bases, in that order; junction bases with no gene match: 12. CDR1 MDHEN and CDR2 SYDVKM come from the germline V gene. CDR3 sequence: CASSSPGQDPGGYTF. CDR3 coding DNA: TGTGCCAGCAGTTCCCCGGGACAGGACCCAGGGGGCTACACCTTC.

This clone was counted once. The chain uses TRBV5-1 and TRBJ2-1, with TRBD2 matching over 7 bases. The germline V gene has CDR1 SGHRS and CDR2 YFSETQ. The ends lost 0 bases at V and 7 bases at J; junction bases unmatched: 19. The CDR3 consists of 19 residues. In nucleotides, the CDR3 is TGCGCCAGCAGCTTGGCGTTGTCCCAGGCGGCGGGAGTGGGGAATGAGCAGTTCTTC. Translated, it gives CASSLALSQAAGVGNEQFF.

The chain recombines TRBV7-9 with TRBJ1-4, with D possibly TRBD1 on 5 matching bases. Germline-derived CDR1 and CDR2 are SEHNR and FQNEAQ (reference sequence). V lost 0 bases and J 6 bases, leaving 11 bases between the germline ends. The CDR3 consists of 15 residues. The CDR3 coding sequence is TGTGCCAGCAGCTTAGCGCAGGGCTTCGATGAAAAACTGTTTTTT. Its protein product is CASSLAQGFDEKLFF.

The genes are TRBV7-2 and TRBJ1-1; the D gene is possibly TRBD1 (5 bases). Trimming removed 3 bases at V and 5 bases at J, with 13 bases between. This CDR3 spans 14 amino acids. Germline V gene data show CDR1 as SGHTA and CDR2 as FQGNSA. The CDR3 sequence is CASSLGGLLTEAFF. The CDR3 DNA reads as TGTGCCAGCAGCTTGGGGGGTCTCTTGACTGAAGCTTTCTTT.

DNA of the CDR3: TGTGCCAGCAGCTTCCGGGAGGCCACGGATGACGAGCAGTACTTC. Translated: CASSFREATDDEQYF. The J gene is TRBJ2-7, the V gene TRBV7-9; TRBD2 agrees at 7 bases. J gave up 5 bases and V 3 bases, and 10 bases lay outside the gene matches. The germline CDR1 and CDR2 sequences are SEHNR and FQNEAQ (reference sequence). This CDR3 region has 15 residues. The variable domain in full, completed from reference TRBV7-9 and TRBJ2-7, reads DTGVSQNPRHKITKRGQNVTFRCDPISEHNRLYWYRQTLGQGPEFLTYFQNEAQLEKSRLLSDRFSAERPKGSFSTLEIQRTEQGDSAMYLCASSFREATDDEQYFGPGTRLTVT.

V and J are TRBV11-3 and TRBJ2-1; perhaps TRBD2 as D (6 bases). The CDR3 loop spans 13 amino acids. The germline CDR1 and CDR2 sequences are SGHNT and YENEEA. V was pared by 5 bases and J by 7 bases, with 12 bases between. CDR3 nucleotide sequence: TGTGCCAGCAGCGATGAACTAGCAAATGAGCAGTTCTTC. Translating it yields CASSDELANEQFF.

V gene TRBV7-2 combines with J gene TRBJ1-5; TRBD1 might be the D (5 bases). The CDR3 length is 14 residues. V dropped 3 bases and J dropped 3 bases, with 9 bases sitting between them. Germline CDR1 and CDR2: SGHTA and FQGNSA. For the CDR3, the DNA is TGTGCCAGCAGCTTCACAGGTTTCAATCAGCCCCAGCATTTT. Translating gives CASSFTGFNQPQHF.

V is TRBV6-2 or TRBV6-3 and J is TRBJ2-7; possible D gene TRBD1, 5 bases. CDR3 length equals 13 residues. Germline assignment: CDR1 MNHEY and CDR2 SVGEGT. V lost 2 bases to trimming and J lost 3 bases, with 8 bases between them. The CDR3 reads CASSYGRVYEQYF. The CDR3 region has the DNA TGTGCCAGCAGTTACGGCAGGGTCTACGAGCAGTACTTC.

This chain joins TRBV15 and TRBJ1-1; a possible D gene is TRBD1 (6 bases). The germline gives CDR1 LNHNV, CDR2 YYDKDF (reference sequence). Trimming cost V 4 bases and J 3 bases, with 18 bases left between them. The CDR3 is 16 residues long. CDR3 protein: CATSTSQGNMDTEAFF. The CDR3 nucleotides read TGTGCCACCAGCACCTCGCAGGGGAATATGGACACTGAAGCTTTCTTT.

This chain connects TRBV19 to TRBJ2-5; 7 positions match TRBD2. The J call may be faulty, since TRBJ2-7 better matches the DNA end. CDR3 length: 16 residues. Germline CDR1 and CDR2: LNHDA and SQIVND (reference sequence). The CDR3 loop is CASSMHGGSFNYEQYF. CDR3 bases: TGTGCCAGTAGTATGCACGGGGGGTCATTTAACTACGAGCAGTACTTC.

The rearrangement uses TRBV9 and TRBJ2-2; D perhaps matches TRBD1 (7 bases). CDR1 is SGDLS and CDR2 is YYNGEE in the germline V gene. Trimming pared 0 bases from V and 6 bases from J, leaving 15 bases between. This CDR3 has 16 amino acids. The CDR3 nucleotides are TGTGCCAGCAGCGTAGTTAGCCAGGGGGGAGCCGGGGAGCTGTTTTTT. Its protein product is CASSVVSQGGAGELFF.

This clone came up a few times. The V call is TRBV12-3 or TRBV12-4, the J call TRBJ1-2; D is unclear. Trimming stripped 2 bases from V and 8 bases from J, with 6 bases between. The CDR3 length is 11 residues. The CDR3 reads CASSLRSGYTF. CDR3 nucleotides: TGTGCCAGCAGTTTACGGTCAGGCTACACCTTC.

The V call is TRBV10-3, the J call TRBJ1-3; the D is unclear. Per the germline V gene, CDR1 is ENHRY and CDR2 is SYGVKD. This CDR3 spans 15 amino acids. V was clipped by 1 base and J by 0 bases, with 7 bases between them. CDR3 region: CAISEWRSSGNTIYF. CDR3 nucleotide sequence: TGTGCCATCAGTGAGTGGAGGAGCTCTGGAAACACCATATATTTT.

The CDR3 nucleotides read TGTGCCAGCAGCAAGCCGGGACAGCACTACAATGAGCAGTTCTTC. It yields the protein CASSKPGQHYNEQFF. This chain connects TRBV5-5 to TRBJ2-1, with TRBD1 matching over 7 bases. Losses at the gene ends were 4 bases for V and 3 bases for J; bases not matched to a gene: 7. The CDR3 contains 15 residues. Germline loops: CDR1 SGHKS, CDR2 YYEKEE (reference sequence). Based on the CDR3 plus reference TRBV5-5 and TRBJ2-1, the full variable domain is DAGVTQSPTHLIKTRGQQVTLRCSPISGHKSVSWYQQVLGQGPQFIFQYYEKEERGRGNFPDRFSARQFPNYSSELNVNALLLGDSALYLCASSKPGQHYNEQFFGPGTRLTVL.

This chain connects TRBV5-1 to TRBJ2-7, with no clear D. The V gene's germline CDR1 is SGHRS and CDR2 YFSETQ. The CDR3 contains 16 residues. Trimming stripped 0 bases from V and 4 bases from J, with 17 bases between. CDR3 nucleotides: TGCGCCAGCAGCTTGGCCGTCAGCGAGGCTCTATACGAGCAGTACTTC. Translation: CASSLAVSEALYEQYF.

The chain carries TRBV21-1 and TRBJ1-6; the table gives TRBD1 as D, unverified against the DNA. TRBV21-1 represents a pseudogene. This CDR3 region has 15 residues. The CDR3 reads CASSASDTYNSPLHF. In DNA, the CDR3 is TGTGCCAGCAGCGCCTCAGACACATATAATTCACCCCTCCACTTT.

The chain recombines TRBV5-5 with TRBJ2-5; 9 bases agree with TRBD1. Germline CDR1 SGHKS, CDR2 YYEKEE (reference sequence). With V trimmed by 4 bases and J by 4 bases, 11 bases remained unmatched. This CDR3 region has 16 residues. The chain's CDR3 is CASSPRSGTGIETQYF. The CDR3 DNA sequence: TGTGCCAGCAGCCCACGATCCGGGACAGGGATAGAGACCCAGTACTTC.

J is TRBJ2-7 and V is TRBV15, with D possibly being TRBD2 (5 bases). V was cut by 10 bases and J by 8 bases, with 18 bases left in between. This CDR3 region has 12 residues. Germline V gene data show CDR1 as LNHNV and CDR2 as YYDKDF (reference sequence). The CDR3: CAIGEPDGQQYF. The CDR3 nucleotides are TGTGCCATCGGGGAGCCCGATGGGCAGCAGTACTTC.

The gene calls are TRBV5-4 and TRBJ2-5; 7 nucleotides match TRBD2. Trimming took 3 bases from V and 9 from J; bases not matched to a gene: 14. Germline assignment: CDR1 SGHNT and CDR2 YYREEE (reference sequence). CDR3 length: 15 residues. CDR3 coding DNA: TGTGCCAGCAGCTCGGGAGGCCTTGGCGTTGGTCCCCAGTACTTC. Its translation: CASSSGGLGVGPQYF. Full variable domain (rest looked up from reference TRBV5-4 and TRBJ2-5): ETGVTQSPTHLIKTRGQQVTLRCSSQSGHNTVSWYQQALGQGPQFIFQYYREEENGRGNFPPRFSGLQFPNYSSELNVNALELDDSALYLCASSSGGLGVGPQYFGPGTRLLVL.